These 2 T cell receptor beta chains were sequenced from one sample in a study of shared clonotypes between healthy human individuals. The assay was immunoSEQ multiplex PCR, and TCRdb's table has in-frame clones only and misses some. The sample comprises approximately 530,000 clones, approximately 94% of which are singletons, and about 0.068% rests with the top ten. Sample: naive CD4+ T cells sorted from blood. Specified subset: CD45RA+ positively selected. The receptors here all came from a woman aged 25 to 45 in good health.

The rearrangement joins TRBV2 to TRBJ1-5; perhaps TRBD1 as D (5 bases). Looked up from germline, CDR1 is SNHLY and CDR2 is FYNNEI. The CDR3 length is 15 residues. V lost 2 bases and J lost 0, with 8 bases in between. The CDR3 DNA follows: TGTGCCAGCAGTGAAAGGACACTTAGCAATCAGCCCCAGCATTTT. Residues: CASSERTLSNQPQHF.

The V call is TRBV18, the J call TRBJ2-5; 9 positions match TRBD2. The J call is uncertain, as TRBJ2-7 better fits the DNA end. Germline CDR1 and CDR2: KGHSH and LQKENI. The CDR3 contains 13 residues. The CDR3 protein is CASGGTSSLEQYF. CDR3 DNA sequence: TGTGCCAGCGGGGGGACTAGCTCGCTCGAGCAGTACTTC.